The 24 T cell receptor beta chains below come from one sample, sequenced in a study of response to subunit inactivated influenza vaccine. Each CDR3 protein gets one entry after TCRdb re-called the RT-PCR reads with MiXCR. The data hold 430,000 or so distinct CDR3 sequences, with roughly 11% observed a single time. Here the sequenced sample was PBMCs from blood, taken roughly 47 days after vaccination. The receptors originated from a man aged 45-65 years who received an inactivated influenza vaccine.

This clonotype has a handful of counts. The gene calls are TRBV18 and TRBJ2-7; the match to TRBD1 covers 10 bases. The CDR3 has 15 amino acids. V shed 6 bases, J shed 2 bases, and the junction held 7 bases outside the gene matches. CDR1 is KGHSH, CDR2 LQKENI, per germline. CDR3 sequence reads: CASSPGTGATYEQYF. Written as DNA, the CDR3 is TGTGCCAGCTCGCCCGGGACAGGGGCGACCTACGAGCAGTACTTC.

This clonotype turned up a few times. This chain joins TRBV4-3 and TRBJ2-3; 8 nucleotides agree with TRBD2. Per the germline V gene, CDR1 is LGHNA and CDR2 is YSLEER. V trimming: 3 bases; J trimming: 1 base; junction bases outside the gene matches: 6. The CDR3 extends over 16 amino acids. CDR3 nucleotides: TGCGCCAGCAGCCAGGAGAGCGGGAGCGGCACAGATACGCAGTATTTT. Amino acids: CASSQESGSGTDTQYF.

In its sample, this clonotype was seen a few times. V is TRBV28 and J is TRBJ1-5; 8 bases fit TRBD1. With V trimmed by 3 bases and J by 0 bases, 7 bases remained unmatched. The CDR3 loop spans 17 amino acids. CDR1 is MDHEN, CDR2 SYDVKM, per germline. The CDR3 is CASSLRQGIYSNQPQHF. The CDR3 bases are TGTGCCAGCAGTTTGAGACAGGGGATTTATAGCAATCAGCCCCAGCATTTT.

This clonotype was counted between two and nine times. The chain uses TRBV7-9 and TRBJ2-5; D is perhaps TRBD1 (6 bases). From germline, CDR1 is SEHNR and CDR2 FQNEAQ (reference sequence). This CDR3 is built from 15 residues. Trimming stripped 5 bases from V and 4 bases from J, with 17 bases between. In nucleotides, the CDR3 is TGTGCCAGCAGCCCTGGACAGTTCAACCGAGAGACCCAGTACTTC. It codes for CASSPGQFNRETQYF.

This chain joins TRBV3-1 and TRBJ2-5; TRBD2 matches 9 bases. The V gene end was trimmed by 11 bases and the J gene end by 7 bases; junction bases not matched to a gene: 8. The germline V gene has CDR1 LGHDT and CDR2 YNNKEL (reference sequence). This CDR3 comprises 12 residues. CDR3 residues: CASASGDVTQYF. The CDR3 region has the DNA TGTGCCTCAGCTAGCGGGGACGTGACCCAGTACTTC.

The chain links TRBV12-3 or TRBV12-4 to TRBJ2-2; D possibly corresponds to TRBD1 (5 bases). The ends were cut back, 6 bases at V and 3 bases at J, with 14 bases in the middle. The CDR3 runs 15 residues. CDR3 residues: CASRPKGAYTGELFF. Here the CDR3 DNA reads TGTGCCAGCAGACCCAAAGGGGCGTACACCGGGGAGCTGTTTTTT.

This clonotype occurred many times. This sequence joins TRBV5-5 and TRBJ2-1; a weak D match, TRBD2 (5 bases). Germline loops: CDR1 SGHKS, CDR2 YYEKEE (reference sequence). V was cut by 1 base and J by 5 bases, with 13 bases left in between. The CDR3 has 15 residues. CDR3 sequence (DNA): TGTGCCAGCAGCTTGCTGGCTAGCTTAGACAATGAGCAGTTCTTC. This codes for CASSLLASLDNEQFF.

The chain uses TRBV2 and TRBJ2-1; maybe TRBD2 (6 bases). This CDR3 region has 13 residues. CDR1 SNHLY and CDR2 FYNNEI come from the germline V gene. V lost 6 bases to trimming and J lost 9 bases, with 15 bases between them. The CDR3 loop reads CASRRDSVGEQFF. CDR3 bases: TGTGCCAGCAGGCGGGATAGCGTGGGTGAGCAGTTCTTC.

The sample holds many counts of this clonotype. V usage is TRBV20-1 and J usage is TRBJ1-5, with D unresolved. Germline V gene sequence: CDR1 DFQATT, CDR2 SNEGSKA (reference sequence). V was cut by 6 bases and J by 2 bases, with 14 bases left in between. This CDR3 has 14 residues. CDR3 DNA: TGCAGTGCCCCATCTCAGATGGGCAATCAGCCCCAGCATTTT. This encodes CSAPSQMGNQPQHF.

The V call is TRBV7-2, the J call TRBJ2-1; tentative D call: TRBD2 (6 bases). This CDR3 is 14 amino acids long. Germline V lookup: CDR1 SGHTA, CDR2 FQGNSA. V lost 6 bases to trimming and J lost 8 bases, with 17 bases between them. The CDR3 loop is CASSPTGGIDEQFF. DNA for the CDR3: TGTGCCAGCAGTCCCACCGGGGGAATCGATGAGCAGTTCTTC. The full variable domain, its missing parts supplied by reference TRBV7-2 and TRBJ2-1, is GAGVSQSPSNKVTEKGKDVELRCDPISGHTALYWYRQSLGQGLEFLIYFQGNSAPDKSGLPSDRFSAERTGGSVSTLTIQRTQQEDSAVYLCASSPTGGIDEQFFGPGTRLTVL.

This clonotype was recorded a few times. The rearrangement links TRBV9 to TRBJ1-6; tentatively, D is TRBD1 (5 bases). In germline, CDR1 is SGDLS, CDR2 YYNGEE. There are 13 residues in the CDR3. The ends were cut back, 3 bases at V and 10 bases at J, with 11 bases in the middle. CDR3 in DNA: TGTGCCAGCAGCGAGGCAGGGTTCTCACCCCTCCACTTT. It yields the protein CASSEAGFSPLHF.

About this clonotype itself: One base away lies a much larger clone, so this may be a sequencing read error. The chain uses TRBV20-1 and TRBJ1-2; D may be TRBD1 (5 bases). Germline V lookup: CDR1 DFQATT, CDR2 SNEGSKA (reference sequence). The CDR3 has 12 residues. In DNA form, the CDR3 reads TGCAGTGCTAGTCACAGGAACTATGGCTACGCCTTC. It encodes CSASHRNYGYAF.

This clonotype was detected only a few times. This sequence joins TRBV5-6 and TRBJ2-7; 9 bases match TRBD1. Germline V lookup: CDR1 SGHDT, CDR2 YYEEEE. Trimming removed 5 bases from V and 3 bases from J; junction bases left unmatched: 9. This CDR3 is built from 15 residues. CDR3 nucleotides: TGTGCCAGCAGTTCCACAGGGGGCGTCCGCTACGAGCAGTACTTC. It yields the protein CASSSTGGVRYEQYF.

This clonotype was observed at least ten times. V and J are TRBV12-3 or TRBV12-4 and TRBJ2-1, with no clear D. The V and J ends lost 2 bases and 4 bases respectively, with 9 bases between them. This CDR3 spans 14 amino acids. The CDR3 loop is CASSLSVSYNEQFF. CDR3 in DNA: TGTGCCAGCAGTTTAAGCGTCTCATACAATGAGCAGTTCTTC.

To note about this clonotype: It may be a read error: a sequence one base away is much more abundant. The CDR3 end shows no conserved phenylalanine or tryptophan, and so a read error is likely. This sequence joins TRBV15 and TRBJ2-3; no definite D call. The CDR3 loop spans 12 amino acids. V gave up 8 bases and J gave up 6 bases, with 12 bases separating them. Looked up from germline, CDR1 is LNHNV and CDR2 is YYDKDF (reference sequence). CDR3 in DNA: TGTGCCACCGCCTTAAATGCGGATACGCAGTATTAT. It encodes CATALNADTQYY.

This rearrangement joins TRBV28 to TRBJ2-7; 8 bases fit TRBD1. This CDR3 contains 15 residues. Germline V gives CDR1 MDHEN, CDR2 SYDVKM. J was trimmed by 1 base and V by 10 bases; bases with no gene match: 12. The CDR3 sequence is CATTRPTGGSYEQYF. CDR3 bases: TGTGCCACCACCCGGCCCACAGGGGGGTCCTACGAGCAGTACTTC.

The chain recombines TRBV6-2 or TRBV6-3 with TRBJ2-7; tentatively, D is TRBD2 (5 bases). Looked up from germline, CDR1 is MNHEY and CDR2 is SVGEGT. CDR3 length: 14 residues. Trimming took 4 bases from V and 4 from J, leaving 14 bases between them. The chain's CDR3 is CASSWTRGGYEQYF. The CDR3 nucleotides read TGTGCCAGCAGTTGGACCCGCGGCGGGTACGAGCAGTACTTC.

This clonotype was seen a handful of times. V usage is TRBV21-1 and J usage is TRBJ2-7; the table's TRBD2 call for D was not verified on the DNA. TRBV21-1 is a recognized pseudogene. The CDR3 covers 15 residues. In DNA form, the CDR3 reads TGTGCCAGCAGCAACCGGGAGGGCCTCTCCTACGAGCAGTACTTC. This encodes CASSNREGLSYEQYF.

This clonotype was observed a handful of times. The V gene is TRBV20-1, the J gene TRBJ2-3, with 7 nucleotides matching TRBD1. This CDR3 comprises 13 residues. Germline CDR1 is DFQATT and CDR2 is SNEGSKA (reference sequence). Trimming at V came to 6 bases and at J to 4 bases, leaving 7 bases not matched to a gene. The CDR3 protein is CSARTGLADTQYF. In DNA, the CDR3 is TGCAGTGCAAGGACAGGCTTGGCAGATACGCAGTATTTT.

This clonotype was picked up many times. The V and J genes are TRBV29-1 and TRBJ2-1; no firm D call. V was cut by 7 bases and J by 8 bases, with 3 bases left in between. The V gene's germline CDR1 is SQVTM and CDR2 ANQGSEA. This CDR3 has 8 amino acids. CDR3 bases: TGCAGCGCGGATGAGCAGTTCTTC. Protein sequence: CSADEQFF.

This rearrangement joins TRBV6-5 to TRBJ1-1; D remains ambiguous. Between the trimmed V and J ends, which lost 0 bases and 6 bases, there was a span of 11 bases. The CDR3 length is 14 residues. Germline V CDR1 and CDR2: MNHEY, SVGAGI. As DNA, the CDR3 is TGTGCCAGCAGTTACTCCGTCACGAGCCCTGAAGCTTTCTTT. Protein sequence: CASSYSVTSPEAFF.

The chain recombines TRBV4-1 with TRBJ2-2, with D unresolved. Germline V gene data show CDR1 as MGHRA and CDR2 as YSYEKL. CDR3 size: 14 residues. V lost 0 bases and J lost 6, with 8 bases in between. Here the CDR3 reads CASSQDISSGELFF. The CDR3 bases are TGCGCCAGCAGCCAAGATATAAGTTCCGGGGAGCTGTTTTTT.

The chain couples TRBV5-1 to TRBJ2-5, with TRBD2 as a possible D gene (6 bases). V was trimmed by 0 bases and J by 5 bases, leaving 11 bases between them. CDR1 and CDR2 (germline): SGHRS, YFSETQ. This CDR3 is 14 amino acids long. The CDR3 sequence is CASSLEEGRETQYF. For the CDR3, the DNA is TGCGCCAGCAGCTTGGAGGAGGGGCGGGAGACCCAGTACTTC.

The chain uses TRBV27 and TRBJ2-5; the D gene is possibly TRBD2 (5 bases). The CDR3 spans 15 residues. V lost 6 bases, J lost 0 bases, and 14 bases lay in between. CDR1 and CDR2 from the germline V gene are MNHEY and SMNVEV (reference sequence). CDR3 sequence: CASSEEQRYQETQYF. In nucleotides, the CDR3 is TGTGCCAGCAGCGAGGAGCAGCGGTACCAAGAGACCCAGTACTTC.